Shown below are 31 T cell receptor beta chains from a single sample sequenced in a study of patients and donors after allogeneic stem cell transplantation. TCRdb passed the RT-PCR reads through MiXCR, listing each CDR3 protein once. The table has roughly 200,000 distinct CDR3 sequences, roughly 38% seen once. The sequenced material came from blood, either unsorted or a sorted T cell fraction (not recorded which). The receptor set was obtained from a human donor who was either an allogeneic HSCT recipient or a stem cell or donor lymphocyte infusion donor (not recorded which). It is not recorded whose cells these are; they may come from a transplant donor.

The CDR3 loop reads CSARAGGTRGYTF. The CDR3 DNA reads TGCAGTGCTAGAGCAGGAGGGACGCGTGGCTACACCTTC. The V and J genes are TRBV20-1 and TRBJ1-2; tentative D call: TRBD1 (5 bases). Trimming took off 1 base at V and 7 bases at J, with 13 bases between the two ends. The CDR3 contains 13 residues. Per germline, CDR1 DFQATT and CDR2 SNEGSKA (reference sequence).

CDR3 residues: CATWNRGTDTQYF. The CDR3 DNA sequence: TGTGCCACCTGGAACAGGGGGACAGATACGCAGTATTTT. The genes are TRBV12-3 or TRBV12-4 and TRBJ2-3; 8 nucleotides align to TRBD1. Trimming took 10 bases from V and 3 from J; bases not matched to a gene: 6. This CDR3 spans 13 amino acids.

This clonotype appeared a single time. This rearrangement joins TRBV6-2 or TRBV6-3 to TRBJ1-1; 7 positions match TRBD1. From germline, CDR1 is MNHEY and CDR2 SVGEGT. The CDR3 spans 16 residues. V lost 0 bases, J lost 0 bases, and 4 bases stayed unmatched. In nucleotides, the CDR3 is TGTGCCAGCAGTTACTCGCGGGACAGAGTGAACACTGAAGCTTTCTTT. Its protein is CASSYSRDRVNTEAFF.

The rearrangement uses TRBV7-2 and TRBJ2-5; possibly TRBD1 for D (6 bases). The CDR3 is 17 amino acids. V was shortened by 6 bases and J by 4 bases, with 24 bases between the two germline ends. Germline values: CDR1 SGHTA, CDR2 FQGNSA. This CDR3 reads CASRTIVTGTKAETQYF. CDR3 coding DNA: TGTGCCAGCAGAACCATTGTGACGGGGACAAAGGCAGAGACCCAGTACTTC. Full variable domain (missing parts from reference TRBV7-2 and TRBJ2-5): GAGVSQSPSNKVTEKGKDVELRCDPISGHTALYWYRQSLGQGLEFLIYFQGNSAPDKSGLPSDRFSAERTGGSVSTLTIQRTQQEDSAVYLCASRTIVTGTKAETQYFGPGTRLLVL.

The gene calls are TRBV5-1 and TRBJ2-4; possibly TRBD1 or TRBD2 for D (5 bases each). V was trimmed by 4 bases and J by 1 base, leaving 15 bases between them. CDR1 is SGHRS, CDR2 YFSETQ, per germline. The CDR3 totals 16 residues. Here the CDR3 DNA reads TGCGCCAGCAGCGGGGGAAGAATATTTGCCAAAAACATTCAGTACTTC. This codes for CASSGGRIFAKNIQYF.

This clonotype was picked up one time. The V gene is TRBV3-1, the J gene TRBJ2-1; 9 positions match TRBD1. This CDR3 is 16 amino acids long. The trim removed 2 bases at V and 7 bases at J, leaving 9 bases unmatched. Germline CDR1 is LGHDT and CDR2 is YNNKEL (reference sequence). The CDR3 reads CASSQTISDRGNEQFF. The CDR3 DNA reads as TGTGCCAGCAGCCAAACAATTTCGGACAGGGGAAATGAGCAGTTCTTC.

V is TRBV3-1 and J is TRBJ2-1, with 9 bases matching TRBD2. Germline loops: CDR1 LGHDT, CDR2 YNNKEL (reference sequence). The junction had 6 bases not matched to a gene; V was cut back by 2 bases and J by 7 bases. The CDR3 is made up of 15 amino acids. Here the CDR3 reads CASSQILAGYNEQFF. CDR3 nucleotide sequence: TGTGCCAGCAGCCAAATCCTAGCGGGGTATAATGAGCAGTTCTTC.

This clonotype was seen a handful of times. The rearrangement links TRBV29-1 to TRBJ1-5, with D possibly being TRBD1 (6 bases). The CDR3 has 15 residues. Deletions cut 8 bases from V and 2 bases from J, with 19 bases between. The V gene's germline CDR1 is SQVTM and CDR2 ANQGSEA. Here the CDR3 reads CSIMLGRGGNQPQHF. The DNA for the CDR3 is TGCAGCATTATGCTTGGCAGGGGTGGCAATCAGCCCCAGCATTTT.

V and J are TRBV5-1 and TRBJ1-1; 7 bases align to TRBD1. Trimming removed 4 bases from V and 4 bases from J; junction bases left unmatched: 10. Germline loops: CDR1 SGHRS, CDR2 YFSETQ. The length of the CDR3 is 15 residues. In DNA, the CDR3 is TGCGCCAGCAGCCCCTGGGACAGCAGATTCACTGAAGCTTTCTTT. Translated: CASSPWDSRFTEAFF.

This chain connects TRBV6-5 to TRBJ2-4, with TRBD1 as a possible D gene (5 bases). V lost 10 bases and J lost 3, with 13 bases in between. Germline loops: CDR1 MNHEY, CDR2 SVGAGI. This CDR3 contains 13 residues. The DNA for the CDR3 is TGTGCCACCGGCAGGGCCAGCAAAAACATTCAGTACTTC. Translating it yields CATGRASKNIQYF.

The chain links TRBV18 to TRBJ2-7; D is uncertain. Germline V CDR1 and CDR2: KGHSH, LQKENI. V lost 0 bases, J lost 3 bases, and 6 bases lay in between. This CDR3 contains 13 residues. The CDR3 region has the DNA TGTGCCAGCTCACCACCCGGCCTCTACGAGCAGTACTTC. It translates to CASSPPGLYEQYF.

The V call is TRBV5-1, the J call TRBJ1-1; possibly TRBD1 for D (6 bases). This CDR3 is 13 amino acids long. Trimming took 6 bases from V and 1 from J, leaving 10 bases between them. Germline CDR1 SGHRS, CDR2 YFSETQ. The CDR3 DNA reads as TGCGCCAGCACCGGGGGGCAGAACACTGAAGCTTTCTTT. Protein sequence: CASTGGQNTEAFF.

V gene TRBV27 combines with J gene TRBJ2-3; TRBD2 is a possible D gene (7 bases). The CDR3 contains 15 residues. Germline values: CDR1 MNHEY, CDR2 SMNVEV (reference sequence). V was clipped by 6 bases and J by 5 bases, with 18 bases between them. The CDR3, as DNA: TGTGCCAGCAGCCTCCGGGGGCCGGGAGGAGATACGCAGTATTTT. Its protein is CASSLRGPGGDTQYF.

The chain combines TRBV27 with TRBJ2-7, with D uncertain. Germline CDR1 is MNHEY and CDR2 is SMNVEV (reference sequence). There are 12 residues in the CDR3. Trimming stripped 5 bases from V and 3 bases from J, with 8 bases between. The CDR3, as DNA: TGTGCCAGCAGTACGTCCAGCTACGAGCAGTACTTC. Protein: CASSTSSYEQYF.

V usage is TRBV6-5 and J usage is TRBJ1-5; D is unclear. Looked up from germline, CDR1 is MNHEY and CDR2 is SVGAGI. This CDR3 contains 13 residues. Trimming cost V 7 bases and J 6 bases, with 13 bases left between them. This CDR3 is CASTPGPAQPQHF. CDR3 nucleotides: TGTGCCAGCACTCCTGGACCGGCTCAGCCCCAGCATTTT.

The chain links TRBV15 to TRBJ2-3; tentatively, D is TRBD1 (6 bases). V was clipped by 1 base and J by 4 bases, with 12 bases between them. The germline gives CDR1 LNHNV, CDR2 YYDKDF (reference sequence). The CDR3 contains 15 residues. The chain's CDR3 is CATSRGDRNPDTQYF. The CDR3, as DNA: TGTGCCACCAGCAGAGGCGACAGGAACCCAGATACGCAGTATTTT. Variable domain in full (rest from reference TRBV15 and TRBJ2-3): DAMVIQNPRYQVTQFGKPVTLSCSQTLNHNVMYWYQQKSSQAPKLLFHYYDKDFNNEADTPDNFQSRRPNTSFCFLDIRSPGLGDTAMYLCATSRGDRNPDTQYFGPGTRLTVL.

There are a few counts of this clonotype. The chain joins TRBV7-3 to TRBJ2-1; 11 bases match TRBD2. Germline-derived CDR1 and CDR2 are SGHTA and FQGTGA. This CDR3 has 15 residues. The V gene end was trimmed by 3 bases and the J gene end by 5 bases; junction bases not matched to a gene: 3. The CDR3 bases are TGTGCCAGCAGCTTTAGCGGGGGGGCCAACAATGAGCAGTTCTTC. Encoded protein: CASSFSGGANNEQFF.

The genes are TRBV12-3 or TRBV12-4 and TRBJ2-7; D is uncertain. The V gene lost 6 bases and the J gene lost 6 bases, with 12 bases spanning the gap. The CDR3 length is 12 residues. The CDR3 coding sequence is TGTGCCAGCAGCATCTCCGACTCCGAGCAGTACTTC. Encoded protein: CASSISDSEQYF.

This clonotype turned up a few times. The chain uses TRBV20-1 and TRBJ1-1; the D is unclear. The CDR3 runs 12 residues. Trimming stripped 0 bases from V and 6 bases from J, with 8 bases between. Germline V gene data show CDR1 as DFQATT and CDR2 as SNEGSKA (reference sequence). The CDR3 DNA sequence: TGCAGTGCTAGAGATCCCCGTCCTGAAGCTTTCTTT. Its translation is CSARDPRPEAFF.

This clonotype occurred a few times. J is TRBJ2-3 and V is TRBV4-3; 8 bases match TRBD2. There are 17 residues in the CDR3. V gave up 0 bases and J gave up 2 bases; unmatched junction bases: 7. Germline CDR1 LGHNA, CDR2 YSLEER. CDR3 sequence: CASSQDRGGGPTDTQYF. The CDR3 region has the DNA TGCGCCAGCAGCCAAGATAGGGGCGGGGGGCCCACAGATACGCAGTATTTT.

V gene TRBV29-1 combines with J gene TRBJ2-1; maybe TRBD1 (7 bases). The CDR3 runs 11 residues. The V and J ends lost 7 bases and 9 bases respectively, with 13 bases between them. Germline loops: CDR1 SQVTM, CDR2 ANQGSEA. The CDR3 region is CSAGQGGEQFF. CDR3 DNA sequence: TGCAGCGCGGGGCAGGGGGGTGAGCAGTTCTTC.

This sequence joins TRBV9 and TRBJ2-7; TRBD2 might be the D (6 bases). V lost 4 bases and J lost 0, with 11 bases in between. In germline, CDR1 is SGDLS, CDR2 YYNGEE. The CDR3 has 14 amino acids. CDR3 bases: TGTGCCAGCAGCCCCCGGGGGTCCTCCTACGAGCAGTACTTC. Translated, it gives CASSPRGSSYEQYF.

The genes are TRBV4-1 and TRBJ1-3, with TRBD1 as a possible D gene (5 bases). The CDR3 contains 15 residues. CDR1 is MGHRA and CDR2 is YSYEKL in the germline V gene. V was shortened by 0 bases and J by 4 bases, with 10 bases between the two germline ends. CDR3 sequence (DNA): TGCGCCAGCAGCCAAGATGGAGGGGTAGGAAACACCATATATTTT. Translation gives CASSQDGGVGNTIYF.

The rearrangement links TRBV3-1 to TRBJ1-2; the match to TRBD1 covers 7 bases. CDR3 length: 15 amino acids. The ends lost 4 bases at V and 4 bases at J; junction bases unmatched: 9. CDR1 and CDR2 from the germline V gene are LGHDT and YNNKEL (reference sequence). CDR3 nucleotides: TGTGCCAGCAGCCCCCCTCTCCGGGACAGCTATGGCTACACCTTC. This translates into CASSPPLRDSYGYTF. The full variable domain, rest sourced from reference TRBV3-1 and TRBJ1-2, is DTAVSQTPKYLVTQMGNDKSIKCEQNLGHDTMYWYKQDSKKFLKIMFSYNNKELIINETVPNRFSPKSPDKAHLNLHINSLELGDSAVYFCASSPPLRDSYGYTFGSGTRLTVV.

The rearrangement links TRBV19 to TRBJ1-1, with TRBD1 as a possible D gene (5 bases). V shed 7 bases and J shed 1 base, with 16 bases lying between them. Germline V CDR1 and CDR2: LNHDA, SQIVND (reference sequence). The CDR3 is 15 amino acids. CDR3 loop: CASTGFLGENTEAFF. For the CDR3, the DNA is TGTGCCAGTACCGGTTTTTTGGGGGAGAACACTGAAGCTTTCTTT.

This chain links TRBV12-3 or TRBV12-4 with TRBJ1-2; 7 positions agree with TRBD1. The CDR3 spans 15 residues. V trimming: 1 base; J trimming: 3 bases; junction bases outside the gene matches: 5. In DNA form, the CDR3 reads TGTGCCAGCAGTTTAGATTTAGGGACAGACTATGGCTACACCTTC. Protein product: CASSLDLGTDYGYTF.

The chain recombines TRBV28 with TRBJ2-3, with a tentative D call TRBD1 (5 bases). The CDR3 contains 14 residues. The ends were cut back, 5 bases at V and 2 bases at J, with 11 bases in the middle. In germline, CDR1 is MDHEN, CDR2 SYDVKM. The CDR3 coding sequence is TGTGCCAGCAGTGATCAGGGCTACACAGATACGCAGTATTTT. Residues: CASSDQGYTDTQYF.

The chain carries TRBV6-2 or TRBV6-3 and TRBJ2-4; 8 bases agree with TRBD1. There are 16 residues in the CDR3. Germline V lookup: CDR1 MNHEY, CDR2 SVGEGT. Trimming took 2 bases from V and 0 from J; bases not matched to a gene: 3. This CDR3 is CASSYIRGQAKNIQYF. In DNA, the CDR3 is TGTGCCAGCAGTTACATCAGGGGGCAAGCCAAAAACATTCAGTACTTC.

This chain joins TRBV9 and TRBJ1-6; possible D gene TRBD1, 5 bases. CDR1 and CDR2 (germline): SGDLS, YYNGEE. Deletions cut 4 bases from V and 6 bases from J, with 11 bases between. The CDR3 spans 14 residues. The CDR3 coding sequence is TGTGCCAGCAGCCCCGGGGGGGTTAATTCACCCCTCCACTTT. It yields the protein CASSPGGVNSPLHF.

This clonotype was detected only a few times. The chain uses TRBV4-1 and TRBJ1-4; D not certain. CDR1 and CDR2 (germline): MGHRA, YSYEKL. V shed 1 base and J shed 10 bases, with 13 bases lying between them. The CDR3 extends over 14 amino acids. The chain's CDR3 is CASSQAWAAGKLFF. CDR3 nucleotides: TGCGCCAGCAGCCAAGCTTGGGCAGCAGGAAAACTGTTTTTT.

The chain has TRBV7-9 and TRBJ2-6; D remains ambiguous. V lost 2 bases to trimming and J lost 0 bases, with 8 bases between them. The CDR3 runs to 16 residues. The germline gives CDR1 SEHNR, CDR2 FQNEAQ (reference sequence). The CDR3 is CASSLMALSGANVLTF. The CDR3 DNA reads TGTGCCAGCAGCTTAATGGCGCTCTCTGGGGCCAACGTCCTGACTTTC.